This T cell receptor (beta chain) was identified in a study of blood T cell repertoires in COVID-19. The table came from immunoSEQ multiplex PCR; TCRdb's copy has only in-frame clones and leaves some out. The sample yields approximately 280,000 clones, roughly 80% seen once. Adults between roughly 18 and 90 years of age took part from 24 US areas. Allocation to cohorts depended on clinical history reported by the participants. Within 2 weeks of study entry, exposed participants had contacted a PCR-confirmed or clinician-diagnosed COVID-19 case. In germline, CDR1 is MNHEY, CDR2 SVGAGI. The CDR3 has 14 amino acids. V trimming: 6 bases; J trimming: 8 bases; junction bases outside the gene matches: 9.

The receptor's source is a man in his forties who had been exposed to COVID-19. This chain joins TRBV6-5 and TRBJ2-1, with 8 bases aligning to TRBD1. Source material: PBMCs or T cells enriched from blood (not recorded which). The CDR3 DNA follows: TGTGCCAGCAGGGAGGCAGGGGGCGTCGATGAGCAGTTCTTC. Amino acid sequence: CASREAGGVDEQFF.